This TCR beta chain appears in the sequencing data of a study of regulatory T cells in long-lasting Graves disease. Study observations and caveats: A limited number of samples was an acknowledged limitation.

Libraries of TCR beta came from iRepertoire HTBI primers plus Arm-PCR of CDR3 regions. How the authors handled the data: Samples jointly harbored 62 TRBV and fewer than 15 TRBJ segments. TCRdb ran MiXCR on the multiplex PCR reads and lists one entry per CDR3 protein. The V and J calls and clone size are TCRdb's, not the authors'. The table has 530,000 or so distinct CDR3 sequences, more than 15% seen once. Documented time point: newly diagnosed GD, antithyroid drugs for less than 3 months. The TCR library was made from RNA that had been extracted from PBMCs in TRIzol. This clonotype has a count of ten or more. Antigen unknown. Trimming shortened V by 0 bases and J by 7 bases, and 6 bases separated the two germline ends. The germline V gene has CDR1 LGHDT and CDR2 YNNKEL (reference sequence). The CDR3 consists of 12 residues. The sample was also reused in another study, on T cells in Graves' hyperthyroidism and ophthalmopathy. In that study: The study used the HTBI primer set for a first-round RT-PCR of the TCR CDR3.

The chain carries TRBV3-1 and TRBJ1-2; D gene uncertain. The sequenced sample was peripheral blood mononuclear cells (PBMCs), obtained at new diagnosis, from a patient treated with antithyroid drugs. This clonotype was sampled from a man aged 18 to 29 with Graves disease. The CDR3 reads CASSQEEGGYTF. The CDR3 nucleotides read TGTGCCAGCAGCCAAGAGGAGGGTGGCTACACCTTC. The whole variable domain, filled in from reference TRBV3-1 and TRBJ1-2, reads DTAVSQTPKYLVTQMGNDKSIKCEQNLGHDTMYWYKQDSKKFLKIMFSYNNKELIINETVPNRFSPKSPDKAHLNLHINSLELGDSAVYFCASSQEEGGYTFGSGTRLTVV.